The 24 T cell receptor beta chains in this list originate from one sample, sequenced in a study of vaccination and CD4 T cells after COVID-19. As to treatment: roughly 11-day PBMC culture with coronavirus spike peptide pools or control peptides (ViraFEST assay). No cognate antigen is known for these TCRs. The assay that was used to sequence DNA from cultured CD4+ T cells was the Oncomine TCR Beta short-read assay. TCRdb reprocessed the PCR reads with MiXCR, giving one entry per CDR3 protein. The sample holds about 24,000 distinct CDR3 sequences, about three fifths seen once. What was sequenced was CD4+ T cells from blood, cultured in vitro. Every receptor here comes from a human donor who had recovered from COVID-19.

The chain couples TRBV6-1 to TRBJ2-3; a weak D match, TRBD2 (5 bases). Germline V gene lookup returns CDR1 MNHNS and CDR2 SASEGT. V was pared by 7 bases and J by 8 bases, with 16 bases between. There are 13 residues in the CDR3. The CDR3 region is CASTLGEGLTQYF. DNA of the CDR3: TGTGCCAGCACCCTAGGCGAGGGCCTTACGCAGTATTTT.

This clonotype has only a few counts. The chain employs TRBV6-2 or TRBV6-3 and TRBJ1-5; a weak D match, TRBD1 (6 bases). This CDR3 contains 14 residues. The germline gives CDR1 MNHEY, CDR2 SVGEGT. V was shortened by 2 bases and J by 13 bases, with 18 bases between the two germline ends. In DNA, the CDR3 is TGTGCCAGCAGTTACGGGGGGGCTGCCCCGGCGCAGCATTTT. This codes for CASSYGGAAPAQHF.

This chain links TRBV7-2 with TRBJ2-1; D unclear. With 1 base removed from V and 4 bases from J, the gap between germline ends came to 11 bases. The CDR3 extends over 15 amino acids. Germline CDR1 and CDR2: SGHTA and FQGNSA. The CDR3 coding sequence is TGTGCCAGCAGCTTAGGGCAGGCCCCTTACAATGAGCAGTTCTTC. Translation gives CASSLGQAPYNEQFF.

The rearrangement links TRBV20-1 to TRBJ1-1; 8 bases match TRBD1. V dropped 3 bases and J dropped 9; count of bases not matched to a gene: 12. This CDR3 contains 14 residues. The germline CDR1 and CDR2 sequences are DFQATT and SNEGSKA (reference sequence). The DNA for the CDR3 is TGCAGTGCTAGGGGGGGACAGGACGGGGTTAAAGCTTTCTTT. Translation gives CSARGGQDGVKAFF.

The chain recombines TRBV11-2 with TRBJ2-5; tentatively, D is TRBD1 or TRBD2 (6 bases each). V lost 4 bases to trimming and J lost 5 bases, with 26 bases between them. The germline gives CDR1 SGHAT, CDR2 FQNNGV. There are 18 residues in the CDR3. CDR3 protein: CASSSPLGGRGLGETQYF. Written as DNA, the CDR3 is TGTGCCAGCAGCTCTCCCCTCGGGGGTAGGGGGTTGGGTGAGACCCAGTACTTC.

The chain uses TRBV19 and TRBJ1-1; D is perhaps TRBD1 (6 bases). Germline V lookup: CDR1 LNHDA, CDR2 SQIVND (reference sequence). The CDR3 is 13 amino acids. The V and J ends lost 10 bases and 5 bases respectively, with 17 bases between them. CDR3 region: CATSVGGGTEAFF. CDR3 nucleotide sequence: TGTGCCACCTCCGTAGGGGGGGGTACTGAAGCTTTCTTT.

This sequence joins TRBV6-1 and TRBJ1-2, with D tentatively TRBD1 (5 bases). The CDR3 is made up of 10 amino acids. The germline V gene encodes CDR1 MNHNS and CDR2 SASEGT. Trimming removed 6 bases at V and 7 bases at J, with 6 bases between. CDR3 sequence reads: CASRGVGYTF. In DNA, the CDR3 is TGTGCCAGCAGAGGGGTTGGCTACACCTTC.

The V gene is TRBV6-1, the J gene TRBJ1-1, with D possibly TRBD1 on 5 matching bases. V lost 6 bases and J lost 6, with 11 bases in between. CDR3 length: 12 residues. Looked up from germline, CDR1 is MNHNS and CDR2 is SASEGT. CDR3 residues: CASRTRQSEAFF. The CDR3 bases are TGTGCCAGCAGAACAAGACAGTCTGAAGCTTTCTTT.

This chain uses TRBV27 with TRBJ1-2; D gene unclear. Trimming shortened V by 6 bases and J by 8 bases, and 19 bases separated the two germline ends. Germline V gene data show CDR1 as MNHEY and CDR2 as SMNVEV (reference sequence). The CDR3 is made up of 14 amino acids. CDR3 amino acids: CASSPGPRLGGYTF. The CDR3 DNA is TGTGCCAGCAGCCCCGGACCCAGGTTAGGGGGCTACACCTTC.

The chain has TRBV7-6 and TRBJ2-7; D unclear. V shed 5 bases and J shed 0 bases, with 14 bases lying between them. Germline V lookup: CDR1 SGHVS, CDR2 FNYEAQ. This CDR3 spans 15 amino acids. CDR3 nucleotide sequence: TGTGCCAGCAGCGGGTCACGGTCGGGCTCCTACGAGCAGTACTTC. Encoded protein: CASSGSRSGSYEQYF.

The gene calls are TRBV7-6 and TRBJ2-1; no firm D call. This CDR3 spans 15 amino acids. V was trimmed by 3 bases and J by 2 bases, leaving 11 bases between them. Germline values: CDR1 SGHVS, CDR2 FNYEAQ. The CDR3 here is CASSLLTTAYNEQFF. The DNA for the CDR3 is TGTGCCAGCAGCTTGTTAACCACTGCCTACAATGAGCAGTTCTTC. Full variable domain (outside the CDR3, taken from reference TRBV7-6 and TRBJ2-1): GAGVSQSPRYKVTKRGQDVALRCDPISGHVSLYWYRQALGQGPEFLTYFNYEAQQDKSGLPNDRFSAERPEGSISTLTIQRTEQRDSAMYRCASSLLTTAYNEQFFGPGTRLTVL.

The CDR3 region is CASHDRIYSNQPQHF. Written as DNA, the CDR3 is TGTGCCAGTCACGACCGAATTTATAGCAATCAGCCCCAGCATTTT. The chain recombines TRBV19 with TRBJ1-5; D unresolved. Trimming stripped 8 bases from V and 0 bases from J, with 14 bases between. CDR1 and CDR2 (germline): LNHDA, SQIVND (reference sequence). This CDR3 is 15 amino acids long.

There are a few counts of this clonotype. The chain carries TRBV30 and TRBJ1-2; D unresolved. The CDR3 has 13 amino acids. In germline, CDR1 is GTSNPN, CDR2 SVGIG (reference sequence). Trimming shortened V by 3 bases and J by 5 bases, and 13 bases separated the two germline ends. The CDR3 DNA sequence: TGTGCCTGGAGAGTCCCTAGCTCATATGGCTACACCTTC. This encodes CAWRVPSSYGYTF.

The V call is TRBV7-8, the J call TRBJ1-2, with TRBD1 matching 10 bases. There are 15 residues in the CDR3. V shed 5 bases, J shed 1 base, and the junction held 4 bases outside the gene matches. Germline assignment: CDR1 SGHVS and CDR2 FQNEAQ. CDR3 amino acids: CASSPWDRGNYGYTF. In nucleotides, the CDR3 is TGTGCCAGCAGCCCATGGGACAGGGGTAACTATGGCTACACCTTC.

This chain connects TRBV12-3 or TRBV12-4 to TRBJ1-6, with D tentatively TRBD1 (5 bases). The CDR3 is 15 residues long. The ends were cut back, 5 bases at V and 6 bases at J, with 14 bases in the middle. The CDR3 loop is CASSRRAQGNSPLHF. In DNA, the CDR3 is TGTGCCAGCAGTCGGAGGGCGCAGGGTAATTCACCCCTCCACTTT.

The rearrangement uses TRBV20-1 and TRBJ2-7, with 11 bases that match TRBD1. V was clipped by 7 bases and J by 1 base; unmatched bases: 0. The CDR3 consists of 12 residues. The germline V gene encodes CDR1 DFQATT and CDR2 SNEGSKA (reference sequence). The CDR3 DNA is TGCAGTGGGGACAGGGGGTCCTACGAGCAGTACTTC. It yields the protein CSGDRGSYEQYF.

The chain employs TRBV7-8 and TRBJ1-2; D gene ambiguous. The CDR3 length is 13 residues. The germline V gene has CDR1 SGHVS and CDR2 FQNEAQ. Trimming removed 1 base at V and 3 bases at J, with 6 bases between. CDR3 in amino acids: CASSLGQDYGYTF. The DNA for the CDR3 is TGTGCCAGCAGCTTAGGGCAGGACTATGGCTACACCTTC.

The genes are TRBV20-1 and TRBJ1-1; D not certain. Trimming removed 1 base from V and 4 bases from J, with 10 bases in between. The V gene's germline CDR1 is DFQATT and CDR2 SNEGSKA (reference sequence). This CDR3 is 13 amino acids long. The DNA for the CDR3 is TGCAGTGCTAGAGGGCCAAGAAGCACTGAAGCTTTCTTT. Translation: CSARGPRSTEAFF.

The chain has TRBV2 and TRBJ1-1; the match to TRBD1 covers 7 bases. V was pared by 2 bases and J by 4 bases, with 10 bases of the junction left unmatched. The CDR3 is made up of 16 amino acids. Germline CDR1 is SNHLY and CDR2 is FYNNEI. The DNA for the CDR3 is TGTGCCAGCAGTGAAATAGGGGGCCGCGTTGGCACTGAAGCTTTCTTT. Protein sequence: CASSEIGGRVGTEAFF.

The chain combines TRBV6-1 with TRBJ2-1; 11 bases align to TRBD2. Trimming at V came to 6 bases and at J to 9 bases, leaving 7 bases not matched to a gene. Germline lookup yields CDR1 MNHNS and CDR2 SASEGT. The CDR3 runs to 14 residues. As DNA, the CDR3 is TGTGCCAGCAGCCCTACTAGCGGGAGAGGTGAGCAGTTCTTC. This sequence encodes CASSPTSGRGEQFF.

This chain's CDR3 is CASGHEGNTDTQYF. In nucleotides, the CDR3 is TGTGCCAGTGGGCACGAGGGGAACACAGATACGCAGTATTTT. The rearrangement links TRBV19 to TRBJ2-3; either TRBD1 or TRBD2 may supply D (5 bases each). V gave up 8 bases and J gave up 2 bases, with 14 bases separating them. The CDR3 runs 14 residues. Germline V lookup: CDR1 LNHDA, CDR2 SQIVND (reference sequence).

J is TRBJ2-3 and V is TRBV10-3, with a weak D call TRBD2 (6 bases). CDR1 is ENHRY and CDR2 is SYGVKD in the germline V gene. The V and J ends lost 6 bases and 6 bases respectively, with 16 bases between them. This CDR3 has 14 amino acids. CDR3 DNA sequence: TGTGCCATCAGCCTCGGGACTTTATCGGATACGCAGTATTTT. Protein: CAISLGTLSDTQYF.

CDR3 nucleotides: TGTGCCAGCAGTTATTTACAGGGACATCAGCCCCAGCATTTT. It encodes CASSYLQGHQPQHF. The chain is built from TRBV6-2 or TRBV6-3 and TRBJ1-5; D possibly corresponds to TRBD1 (6 bases). This CDR3 is built from 14 residues. The V gene lost 3 bases and the J gene lost 5 bases, with 11 bases spanning the gap. CDR1 is MNHEY and CDR2 is SVGEGT in the germline V gene.

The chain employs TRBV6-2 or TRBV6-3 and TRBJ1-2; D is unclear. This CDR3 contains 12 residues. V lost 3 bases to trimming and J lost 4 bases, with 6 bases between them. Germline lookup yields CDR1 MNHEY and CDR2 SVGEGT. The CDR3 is CASSYGSYGYTF. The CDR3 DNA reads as TGTGCCAGCAGTTATGGGTCCTATGGCTACACCTTC.